The 4 T cell receptor beta chains in this list originate from one sample, sequenced in a study of blood T cell repertoires in COVID-19. Here immunoSEQ multiplex PCR was the method, and the copy in TCRdb shows in-frame clones only, minus some. This sample has 85,000 to 90,000 clones, with approximately 79% found just once. The sequenced sample consisted of peripheral blood. These receptors all stem from an older man with acute or convalescent COVID-19.

J is TRBJ2-5 and V is TRBV2, with 7 bases matching TRBD1. CDR3 length equals 15 residues. With 8 bases clipped from V and 4 bases from J, the junction kept 13 bases outside the gene matches. The V gene's germline CDR1 is SNHLY and CDR2 FYNNEI. In DNA, the CDR3 is TGTGCCAGCTCTGAGGGGGCGACCTCGGGAGAGACCCAGTACTTC. Its translation: CASSEGATSGETQYF. Looking up the rest from reference TRBV2 and TRBJ2-5 gives the full variable domain: EPEVTQTPSHQVTQMGQEVILRCVPISNHLYFYWYRQILGQKVEFLVSFYNNEISEKSEIFDDQFSVERPDGSNFTLKIRSTKLEDSAMYFCASSEGATSGETQYFGPGTRLLVL.

This sequence joins TRBV7-9 and TRBJ2-7; D might be TRBD1 (6 bases). V was shortened by 1 base and J by 4 bases, with 17 bases between the two germline ends. The CDR3 has 16 residues. Germline V gene data show CDR1 as SEHNR and CDR2 as FQNEAQ (reference sequence). The CDR3: CASSLEGRGQSYEQYV. The CDR3 coding sequence is TGTGCCAGCAGCTTAGAGGGCAGGGGCCAATCTTACGAGCAGTACGTC.

This chain links TRBV5-1 with TRBJ2-7; 8 bases map to TRBD1. There are 14 residues in the CDR3. Germline V gene data show CDR1 as SGHRS and CDR2 as YFSETQ. V was pared by 2 bases and J by 2 bases, with 3 bases of the junction left unmatched. CDR3 region: CASSFSGGTYEQYF. As DNA, the CDR3 is TGCGCCAGCAGCTTCTCAGGGGGCACCTACGAGCAGTACTTC.

The V gene is TRBV15, the J gene TRBJ2-2, with D tentatively TRBD1 (6 bases). V was clipped by 7 bases and J by 2 bases, with 17 bases between them. The germline gives CDR1 LNHNV, CDR2 YYDKDF (reference sequence). The CDR3 runs to 16 residues. CDR3 loop: CATTTSRDINTGELFF. CDR3 sequence (DNA): TGTGCCACCACCACCTCCCGGGACATCAACACCGGGGAGCTGTTTTTT.